This T cell receptor (beta chain) originates from a study of graft-versus-host responses after intestinal transplantation. Study-wide results and limits: High graft-versus-host to host-versus-graft clonal ratios were found in allografts of patients who had graft-donor T cell macrochimerism. Peak GvH clone levels in circulation were associated with early post-transplant HvG declines. GvH clones detected in recipient marrow included some appearing first in ileum or blood.

Generated by immunoSEQ multiplex PCR, the TCRdb table keeps only in-frame clones and is missing some. The sample shows roughly 110,000 clones, approximately 90% of them seen only once. A note on this clone: No antigen is known for it.

CDR1 SGHTA and CDR2 FQGNSA come from the germline V gene. V gave up 8 bases and J gave up 0 bases, with 12 bases separating them. The length of the CDR3 is 14 residues. This specimen consisted of unstimulated CD4+ T cells sorted from spleen or lymph node cells, obtained before transplant. The rearrangement uses TRBV7-2 and TRBJ2-3, with D uncertain. The origin of this receptor is a human donor who was the organ donor for an intestinal transplant. CDR3 DNA: TGTGCCAGCCTTTCCGGGCAAAGCACAGATACGCAGTATTTT. This encodes CASLSGQSTDTQYF.